One sample yielded the 2 T cell receptor beta chains listed below, sequenced in a study of T cells in Graves' hyperthyroidism and ophthalmopathy. Amplification of TCR beta CDR3 regions used RNA as the template. The HTBI primer set drove a first-round RT-PCR of the TCR CDR3. In TCRdb, the multiplex PCR reads were re-called with MiXCR into one record per CDR3 protein. The sample has 550,000 to 700,000 distinct CDR3 sequences, about 43% seen once; the top ten hold around 17%. Material: peripheral blood or thyroid tissue (not recorded which). These receptors were collected from an adult woman with Graves' disease, either hyperthyroidism or ophthalmopathy (not recorded which).

With regard to this clonotype: The CDR3 ends on some other residue instead of the conserved phenylalanine or tryptophan, so this is likely a read error. It is unclear where the CDR3 begins or ends on the DNA, so no DNA is shown, and the CDR3 is as TCRdb lists it. This chain connects TRBV7-2 to TRBJ2-5; TRBD2 is the table's D call, not checked against the DNA. The CDR3 adds up to 10 amino acids, both ends counted. The germline CDR1 and CDR2 sequences are SGHTA and FQGNSA. The CDR3 region is CASSPGVGTS.

This chain connects TRBV12-3 or TRBV12-4 to TRBJ1-1; maybe TRBD1 (5 bases). This CDR3 has 13 residues. V was shortened by 0 bases and J by 5 bases, with 7 bases between the two germline ends. The DNA of the CDR3 is TGTGCCAGCAGTTTAGCAAAGGGGACTGAAGCTTTCTTT. Residues: CASSLAKGTEAFF.